These T cell receptor beta chains were read from a single sample in a study of blood T cell repertoires in COVID-19. Only in-frame clones appear in the TCRdb table, and some are missing; sequencing was by immunoSEQ multiplex PCR. In the table there are about 150,000 clones, around 87% of which are singletons. The sequencing input was PBMCs or T cells enriched from blood (not recorded which). These receptor sequences come from a woman between 35 and 50 years old who had been exposed to COVID-19. Each CDR3 is given with its conserved first and last residue. A D gene is named only where the DNA matches it firmly. The listing skips clone size in some rows; elsewhere it reads once, few, many or a size class.

cdr3_nt | cdr3_aa | d_call | j_call | clone_size | v_call
TGTGCCAGTAGTATAGACCTATCCGAGCAGTACTTC | CASSIDLSEQYF | . | TRBJ2-7 | . | TRBV19
TGTGCCAGCAGCTACTCAGAGGTGAACACTGAAGCTTTCTTT | CASSYSEVNTEAFF | . | TRBJ1-1 | . | TRBV7-9
TGTGCCAGCAGCTTCGGGACTAGGGGCACACAAGAGACCCAGTACTTC | CASSFGTRGTQETQYF | TRBD2 | TRBJ2-5 | . | TRBV7-2
TGCGCCAGCAGTGAGATATATGGGACCGGGACAGGGAGCGCCTATGGCTACACCTTC | CASSEIYGTGTGSAYGYTF | TRBD1 | TRBJ1-2 | . | TRBV10-2
TGTGCCAGCAGTTATTACGATCAGGGTGGTAGGCCCCAGCATTTT | CASSYYDQGGRPQHF | . | TRBJ1-5 | . | TRBV6-9
TGTGCCAGCAAAACGACAGGGCGCGATGGCTACACCTTC | CASKTTGRDGYTF | TRBD1 | TRBJ1-2 | . | TRBV28
TGCGCCAGCAGCTTACAGGGGACCCCTTACGGACAGTACTTC | CASSLQGTPYGQYF | TRBD1 | TRBJ2-7 | . | TRBV5-1
TGTGCCAGCAGCCAAGGGCCTACTCCGGGGGTCTTCTTC | CASSQGPTPGVFF | . | TRBJ2-1 | . | TRBV12-3/TRBV12-4
TGTGCCAGCAGTCCCACGGAGGTCAGGGGGCTCATCATGCCTCGTGAGCAGTACTTC | CASSPTEVRGLIMPREQYF | TRBD1 | TRBJ2-7 | . | TRBV27
TGCGCCAGCAGCGAGAATTTGAACACTGAAGCTTTCTTT | CASSENLNTEAFF | . | TRBJ1-1 | once | TRBV4-1
TGTGCCAGCAGCGTATGGGTTAGCGGGGGGGACCAGTACTTC | CASSVWVSGGDQYF | TRBD2 | TRBJ2-5 | . | TRBV9
TGTGCCAGCAGCGTAGGGCAGGGGCTCAGATCCTACGAGCAGTACTTC | CASSVGQGLRSYEQYF | . | TRBJ2-7 | . | TRBV9
TGTGCCAGCAGCGTAGGGACAGGGATATCGTACGAGCAGTACTTC | CASSVGTGISYEQYF | TRBD1 | TRBJ2-7 | . | TRBV9
TGCAGTGCTAGCGGGAGTGGCTACACCTTC | CSASGSGYTF | . | TRBJ1-2 | . | TRBV20-1
TGCAGTGCTAGTCCGACAGGGGCGCATAACTATGGCTACACCTTC | CSASPTGAHNYGYTF | TRBD1 | TRBJ1-2 | . | TRBV20-1
TGTGCCAGCAGCGGGCGACTAGCGGGACATAACATTCAGTACTTC | CASSGRLAGHNIQYF | TRBD2 | TRBJ2-4 | . | TRBV11-2
TGTGCCACCAGCAGAGATGCGGGACAGAGCACAGATACGCAGTATTTT | CATSRDAGQSTDTQYF | . | TRBJ2-3 | . | TRBV15
TGTGCCAGCAGTTATCCCGACAGGGGCGGCTATGGCTACACCTTC | CASSYPDRGGYGYTF | TRBD1 | TRBJ1-2 | . | TRBV6-5
TGTGCCAGCAGATCCACAGGGGGAAGTCAGCCCCAGCATTTT | CASRSTGGSQPQHF | TRBD1 | TRBJ1-5 | once | TRBV28
TGCGCCAGCAGCTTTAGCGGGACCTCCTACGAGCAGTACTTC | CASSFSGTSYEQYF | TRBD2 | TRBJ2-7 | . | TRBV5-1
TGTGCCAGCAGCTTGAGAGGACTAGCGGGAGATAACGAGCAGTACTTC | CASSLRGLAGDNEQYF | TRBD2 | TRBJ2-7 | . | TRBV7-9
TGTGCCAGCAGCTTCTGGACAGGGAACTATGGCTACACCTTC | CASSFWTGNYGYTF | TRBD1 | TRBJ1-2 | once | TRBV5-6
TGCGCCAGCAGCTTGGGCGCAGGGGATTATGGCTACACCTTC | CASSLGAGDYGYTF | . | TRBJ1-2 | . | TRBV5-1
TGTGCCAGCAGATCACAGGGAGGGACGGGGTACAATGAGCAGTTCTTC | CASRSQGGTGYNEQFF | . | TRBJ2-1 | . | TRBV28
TGCGCCAGCAGCTCCGCAGGTAGCACAGATACGCAGTATTTT | CASSSAGSTDTQYF | . | TRBJ2-3 | . | TRBV5-1
TGTGCCAGCAGCTTGGATAACTTTGAAGCTTTCTTT | CASSLDNFEAFF | . | TRBJ1-1 | . | TRBV5-4
TGTGCCAGCAGTTTCCCCCGGGTGGGTAACTATGGCTACACCTTC | CASSFPRVGNYGYTF | . | TRBJ1-2 | . | TRBV27
TGTGCCAGTAGTATGGGCCCAGGGACAGGCGCGAACACTGAAACTTTCTTT | CASSMGPGTGANTETFF | TRBD1 | TRBJ1-1 | . | TRBV19
TGTGCCAGCAGGGCCTGGTATGGCTACACCTTC | CASRAWYGYTF | . | TRBJ1-2 | . | TRBV19
TGTGCCAGCAGCCGGACAGGGGAAAATCAGCCCCAGCATTTT | CASSRTGENQPQHF | TRBD1 | TRBJ1-5 | . | TRBV5-5
TGTGCCAGCAGTTTGGGACAGGCGTCGGGAGCTTTCTTT | CASSLGQASGAFF | TRBD1 | TRBJ1-1 | . | TRBV2
TGCGCCAGCAGTGAGTCGCGGGGGCTTTACGAGCAGTACTTC | CASSESRGLYEQYF | . | TRBJ2-7 | . | TRBV10-2
TGTGCCAGCAGTTTATTCCTCCAGAGCAATCAGCCCCAGCATTTT | CASSLFLQSNQPQHF | . | TRBJ1-5 | . | TRBV27
TGTGCCAGCAGCCAATATCAGGGCGAGCAGTACTTC | CASSQYQGEQYF | . | TRBJ2-7 | . | TRBV4-2
TGTGCCAGCGGGCGGGAGACTGGTGAGCAGTTCTTC | CASGRETGEQFF | TRBD2 | TRBJ2-1 | . | TRBV2
TGCGCCAGCAGTGACTATGACAGGTTACCTTCTTATAGCAATCAGCCCCAGCATTTT | CASSDYDRLPSYSNQPQHF | . | TRBJ1-5 | . | TRBV10-1
TGTGCCAGCAGCCAGAGACAATGGAACCAAGAGACCCAGTACTTC | CASSQRQWNQETQYF | . | TRBJ2-5 | . | TRBV14
TGTGCCAGCAGGTCGACAGTCCAGGGCGAAAAACTGTTTTTT | CASRSTVQGEKLFF | . | TRBJ1-4 | . | TRBV6-5
TGTGCCAGCAGTTACTCCGGCGGGAGGGTCGAGCAGTACTTC | CASSYSGGRVEQYF | TRBD2 | TRBJ2-7 | . | TRBV6-2/TRBV6-3
TGTGCCAGCAGCCTCACACGGGGGGGCCCCTACAATGAGCAGTTCTTC | CASSLTRGGPYNEQFF | TRBD2 | TRBJ2-1 | . | TRBV3-1/TRBV3-2
TGTGCCAGCAGTCGGAGCAGGGTCGTCACTGAAGCTTTCTTT | CASSRSRVVTEAFF | . | TRBJ1-1 | . | TRBV28
TGTGCCAGCAGTTTAGGGGGGAGGGATGGCAATCAGCCCCAGCATTTT | CASSLGGRDGNQPQHF | . | TRBJ1-5 | . | TRBV28
TGTGCCAGCAGTCGACAGGGGGCGAACGAGCAGTACTTC | CASSRQGANEQYF | TRBD1 | TRBJ2-7 | . | TRBV7-9
TGTGCCACCAGTGCCGGGGCGGAGGGCGGCGAGCAGTACTTC | CATSAGAEGGEQYF | . | TRBJ2-7 | . | TRBV24-1
TGTGCCAGTAGTAGGGAGGGGGGCGGTCTGATGAACACTGAAGCTTTCTTT | CASSREGGGLMNTEAFF | . | TRBJ1-1 | . | TRBV19
TGTGCCAGCACCGGGGGGCTATCCTACGAGCAGTACTTC | CASTGGLSYEQYF | . | TRBJ2-7 | . | TRBV6-6
TGTGCCAGCAGCTCCGACCCCGGGACAGGGGAGTCTGAAGCTTTCTTT | CASSSDPGTGESEAFF | TRBD1 | TRBJ1-1 | . | TRBV7-9
TGTGCCAGCAGCTCCACAGGGAAATATGAGCAGTTCTTC | CASSSTGKYEQFF | . | TRBJ2-1 | . | TRBV7-6
TGTGCCAGCAGCCCCCCGCTGGGACAGGGTATCGCTGAAGCTTTCTTT | CASSPPLGQGIAEAFF | TRBD1 | TRBJ1-1 | . | TRBV9
TGTGCCAGCAGTCTAGGACTAGCGGGAGGGAATACGCAGTATTTT | CASSLGLAGGNTQYF | TRBD2 | TRBJ2-3 | many | TRBV27
TGTGCCAGCAGCTTAACGGGACAGGGGGCGCACACCGGGGAGCTGTTTTTT | CASSLTGQGAHTGELFF | TRBD1 | TRBJ2-2 | . | TRBV11-2
TGTGCCAGCACTCTAGGGCGGGGGCCGGGCGGGAGAGACACCGGGGAGCTGTTTTTT | CASTLGRGPGGRDTGELFF | . | TRBJ2-2 | . | TRBV28
TGTGCCATCAGCCCCTTTAGCGGAAGATACAATGAGCAGTTCTTC | CAISPFSGRYNEQFF | . | TRBJ2-1 | . | TRBV10-3